This T cell receptor beta chain was sequenced for a study of T cell repertoires in aging, cancer and after chemotherapy. Study summary: Paired samples before and after chemotherapy came from glioblastoma patients receiving temozolomide-based therapy. Whole-study results and caveats: These repertoire data do not allow conclusions about immunological memory after chemotherapy. Age-matched healthy donors had significantly more diverse, less clonal blood TCR repertoires than untreated cancer patients. In each cancer cohort, median generation probability increased across chemotherapy, suggesting thymic output rebounded.

TRB rearrangements spanning V, D and J were amplified using mixed TRB-A/B primers. Each CDR3 protein is one row after TCRdb ran MiXCR on the multiplex PCR reads. The table has roughly 18,000 distinct CDR3 sequences, 37% seen once. In its sample, this clonotype was seen once. Its antigen is not known. Trimming stripped 3 bases from V and 8 bases from J, with 11 bases between. Germline V gene data show CDR1 as GTSNPN and CDR2 as SVGIG (reference sequence). The CDR3 totals 13 residues. The template was genomic DNA from peripheral blood, not RNA. The receptor was derived from a human donor with a solid tumor. Sequencing used blood. J is TRBJ1-6 and V is TRBV30; D call uncertain. The CDR3 coding sequence is TGTGCCTGGAGGGCCCGGAGGGATTCACCCCTCCACTTT. It specifies CAWRARRDSPLHF. The full variable domain, its missing parts supplied by reference TRBV30 and TRBJ1-6, is SQTIHQWPATLVQPVGSPLSLECTVEGTSNPNLYWYRQAAGRGLQLLFYSVGIGQISSEVPQNLSASRPQDRQFILSSKKLLLSDSGFYLCAWRARRDSPLHFGNGTRLTVT.